One and the same sample provided the 21 T cell receptor beta chains below, sequenced in a study of breast tumors, draining lymph nodes, adjacent tissues. The lymph nodes were axillary draining lymph nodes from breast cancer patients. TCRdb itself ran the multiplex PCR reads through MiXCR, one entry per CDR3 protein. The sample lists about 230,000 distinct CDR3 sequences, 32% seen once, with 1.4% in the top ten. Specimen: axillary lymph node tissue. The receptors originated from a female donor with breast cancer. Some clones in this sample may be carry-over from other donors' samples.

As regards this clonotype: This may be a read error, as it is one base from a much larger clone. The V and J genes are TRBV19 and TRBJ2-2, with a tentative D call TRBD2 (5 bases). CDR3 size: 18 residues. In germline, CDR1 is LNHDA, CDR2 SQIVND (reference sequence). Here the CDR3 DNA reads TGTGCCAGTAGTATAGATTTCCAGACATATGCTAGCACCGGGGAGCCGTTTTTT. It encodes CASSIDFQTYASTGEPFF.

This clonotype was found many times. A much larger clone lies one base from this, so it may be a read error. The chain joins TRBV20-1 to TRBJ2-7; D not certain. This CDR3 contains 11 residues. Germline lookup yields CDR1 DFQATT and CDR2 SNEGSKA (reference sequence). As DNA, the CDR3 is TGCAGTGCTAGGAGAGCCTACGAGCAGTCCTTC. This encodes CSARRAYEQSF.

This clonotype was observed many times. V usage is TRBV6-5 and J usage is TRBJ2-1; 12 nucleotides align to TRBD2. The germline V gene encodes CDR1 MNHEY and CDR2 SVGAGI. Trimming removed 0 bases from V and 2 bases from J; junction bases left unmatched: 2. This CDR3 is 17 amino acids long. The chain's CDR3 is CASSYSPSGGAYNEQFF. For the CDR3, the DNA is TGTGCCAGCAGTTACTCACCTAGCGGGGGGGCCTACAATGAGCAGTTCTTC.

In this sample, this clonotype turned up many times. The chain employs TRBV12-3 or TRBV12-4 and TRBJ2-1; tentatively, D is TRBD2 (5 bases). The CDR3 length is 13 residues. Trimming took 1 base from V and 8 from J, leaving 9 bases between them. The CDR3 sequence is CASSLGLAYEQFF. In nucleotides, the CDR3 is TGTGCCAGCAGTTTAGGGCTAGCTTATGAGCAGTTCTTC.

This clonotype was seen at least ten times. This chain links TRBV6-2 or TRBV6-3 with TRBJ2-5; the match to TRBD1 covers 7 bases. V lost 6 bases to trimming and J lost 2 bases; unmatched junction nucleotides: 9. The CDR3 runs to 15 residues. Germline V gene lookup returns CDR1 MNHEY and CDR2 SVGEGT. The CDR3, as DNA: TGTGCCAGCAGCAGTTATTCCAGGGGGCAAGAGACCCAGTACTTC. Encoded protein: CASSSYSRGQETQYF.

V and J are TRBV29-1 and TRBJ2-2, with a weak D call TRBD1 (6 bases). The V end lost 6 bases, the J end lost 5 bases, and 19 bases lay between the germline ends. Germline CDR1 and CDR2: SQVTM and ANQGSEA. The CDR3 runs to 15 residues. Written as DNA, the CDR3 is TGCAGCGTAAGTCCCAGAACGCAGGGGACCGGGGAGCTGTTTTTT. The encoded protein is CSVSPRTQGTGELFF.

In this sample, this clonotype turned up a few times. This could be a read error, since a much larger clone is one nucleotide away. This chain joins TRBV9 and TRBJ2-7, with 7 bases aligning to TRBD1. Germline values: CDR1 SGDLS, CDR2 YYNGEE. The CDR3 spans 14 residues. As DNA, the CDR3 is TGTGCCAGCAGTGTAGGGGGACAGTCCTACGAGCAGTCCTTC. Residues: CASSVGGQSYEQSF.

V usage is TRBV7-9 and J usage is TRBJ2-3; D ambiguous. Germline CDR1 reads SEHNR; CDR2 reads FQNEAQ (reference sequence). V gave up 4 bases and J gave up 4 bases, with 12 bases separating them. The CDR3 length is 14 residues. Here the CDR3 reads CASSSGGESDTQYF. The CDR3 DNA reads TGTGCCAGCAGCTCAGGTGGGGAATCAGATACGCAGTATTTT.

This clonotype showed up many times. V gene TRBV30 combines with J gene TRBJ1-5, with TRBD1 matching over 7 bases. The CDR3 totals 15 residues. The germline V gene encodes CDR1 GTSNPN and CDR2 SVGIG (reference sequence). V lost 1 base to trimming and J lost 2 bases; unmatched junction nucleotides: 5. CDR3 loop: CAWSAQGLGNQPQHF. The CDR3 DNA reads TGTGCCTGGAGTGCACAGGGGCTAGGCAATCAGCCCCAGCATTTT. The variable domain in full, completed from reference TRBV30 and TRBJ1-5, reads SQTIHQWPATLVQPVGSPLSLECTVEGTSNPNLYWYRQAAGRGLQLLFYSVGIGQISSEVPQNLSASRPQDRQFILSSKKLLLSDSGFYLCAWSAQGLGNQPQHFGDGTRLSIL.

In this sample, this clonotype turned up many times. V and J are TRBV20-1 and TRBJ2-1, with D perhaps TRBD2 (6 bases). Germline V gives CDR1 DFQATT, CDR2 SNEGSKA (reference sequence). The V gene lost 5 bases and the J gene lost 6 bases, with 20 bases spanning the gap. The CDR3 covers 15 residues. In DNA form, the CDR3 reads TGCAGTGCTTATCAACGGGACTCTCGAGTCAATGAGCAGTTCTTC. Encoded protein: CSAYQRDSRVNEQFF.

Remarks on this clonotype: This may stem from a read error, because a much larger clone lies one nucleotide away. This rearrangement joins TRBV6-1 to TRBJ2-3, with D uncertain. This CDR3 contains 15 residues. Germline V CDR1 and CDR2: MNHNS, SASEGT. CDR3 nucleotide sequence: TGTGCCAGCAGGCGTACGGCAAGGAGCACAGATACGCGGTATTTT. This gives the protein CASRRTARSTDTRYF.

The chain has TRBV5-6 and TRBJ2-7; TRBD2 agrees at 7 bases. CDR1 is SGHDT, CDR2 YYEEEE, per germline. The CDR3 extends over 16 amino acids. V shed 0 bases, J shed 3 bases, and the junction held 9 bases outside the gene matches. CDR3 sequence reads: CASSLEAGESYYEQYF. In DNA, the CDR3 is TGTGCCAGCAGCTTGGAGGCGGGAGAGTCCTACTACGAGCAGTACTTC.

This clonotype was counted many times. J is TRBJ1-2 and V is TRBV5-6, with TRBD1 matching 8 bases. Germline loops: CDR1 SGHDT, CDR2 YYEEEE. CDR3 length equals 15 residues. After removal of 4 bases from V and 6 bases from J, the junction contained 11 bases not matched to a gene. As DNA, the CDR3 is TGTGCCAGCAGCCTCCTTACAGGACAGGGACATGGCTACACCTTC. Protein sequence: CASSLLTGQGHGYTF. The full variable domain, completed using reference TRBV5-6 and TRBJ1-2, is DAGVTQSPTHLIKTRGQQVTLRCSPKSGHDTVSWYQQALGQGPQFIFQYYEEEERQRGNFPDRFSGHQFPNYSSELNVNALLLGDSALYLCASSLLTGQGHGYTFGSGTRLTVV.

Turning to this clonotype: Possible read error: a much larger clone is one base away. V and J are TRBV18 and TRBJ2-3; 7 nucleotides align to TRBD2. CDR3 length: 15 amino acids. Looked up from germline, CDR1 is KGHSH and CDR2 is LQKENI. This CDR3 is CTSSPPRGSEDTQYF. CDR3 bases: TGTACCAGCTCACCACCGCGCGGGAGCGAAGATACGCAGTATTTT.

This clonotype was seen a few times. Germline and junction disagree at one end, which may indicate a read error. V and J are TRBV6-6 and TRBJ2-1, with D perhaps assigned TRBD1 or TRBD2 (6 bases each). Germline V gene sequence: CDR1 MNHNY, CDR2 SVGAGI (reference sequence). The CDR3 covers 18 residues. The CDR3 DNA follows: TGTGCCAGCAGTCACTCTAGTGAAGGGGGAGGAAGGGGTAATGAGCAGTTCTTC. This gives the protein CASSHSSEGGGRGNEQFF.

The V gene is TRBV27, the J gene TRBJ2-1; TRBD2 matches at 10 bases. CDR3 length equals 14 residues. Trimming took 0 bases from V and 9 from J; bases not matched to a gene: 2. Germline CDR1 is MNHEY and CDR2 is SMNVEV (reference sequence). CDR3 in amino acids: CASSLSTSGVEQFF. CDR3 in DNA: TGTGCCAGCAGTTTATCCACTAGCGGGGTTGAGCAGTTCTTC.

J is TRBJ1-2 and V is TRBV2; 9 bases match TRBD1. This CDR3 has 14 amino acids. V shed 8 bases, J shed 1 base, and the junction held 5 bases outside the gene matches. The V gene's germline CDR1 is SNHLY and CDR2 FYNNEI. The CDR3 sequence is CASYGQGLNYGYTF. Here the CDR3 DNA reads TGTGCCAGCTATGGACAGGGGCTTAACTATGGCTACACCTTC.

This clonotype came up many times. The chain joins TRBV7-2 to TRBJ2-1; 14 bases are a match to TRBD2. The CDR3 is made up of 18 amino acids. CDR1 SGHTA and CDR2 FQGNSA come from the germline V gene. V lost 2 bases, J lost 7 bases, and 10 bases stayed unmatched. CDR3 in amino acids: CASSLMSTSGRAVNEQFF. DNA for the CDR3: TGTGCCAGCAGCTTAATGTCGACTAGCGGGAGGGCCGTGAATGAGCAGTTCTTC. The entire variable domain, with the rest obtained from reference TRBV7-2 and TRBJ2-1, is as follows: GAGVSQSPSNKVTEKGKDVELRCDPISGHTALYWYRQSLGQGLEFLIYFQGNSAPDKSGLPSDRFSAERTGGSVSTLTIQRTQQEDSAVYLCASSLMSTSGRAVNEQFFGPGTRLTVL.

This clonotype occurred many times. The chain carries TRBV7-9 and TRBJ2-4; 7 nucleotides agree with TRBD1. Germline CDR1 and CDR2: SEHNR and FQNEAQ (reference sequence). The CDR3 length is 17 residues. V dropped 5 bases and J dropped 0; count of bases not matched to a gene: 10. In DNA form, the CDR3 reads TGTGCCAGCAGCCGACAGGGTAATACCCTAGCCAAAAACATTCAGTACTTC. It is translated as CASSRQGNTLAKNIQYF. Looking up the rest from reference TRBV7-9 and TRBJ2-4 gives the full variable domain: DTGVSQNPRHKITKRGQNVTFRCDPISEHNRLYWYRQTLGQGPEFLTYFQNEAQLEKSRLLSDRFSAERPKGSFSTLEIQRTEQGDSAMYLCASSRQGNTLAKNIQYFGAGTRLSVL.

The gene calls are TRBV24-1 and TRBJ2-3, with TRBD2 matching 11 bases. Germline lookup yields CDR1 KGHDR and CDR2 SFDVKD. The length of the CDR3 is 15 residues. Trimming took 5 bases from V and 7 from J; bases not matched to a gene: 7. The CDR3 region has the DNA TGTGCCACCAGTGCTGCTAGCGGGGGGCGGTATACGCAGTATTTT. It specifies CATSAASGGRYTQYF.

On this clonotype itself: The conserved final phenylalanine or tryptophan is absent from the CDR3, which likely points to a read error. The gene calls are TRBV7-6 and TRBJ2-3, with 11 positions matching TRBD2. The CDR3 extends over 16 amino acids. Per the germline V gene, CDR1 is SGHVS and CDR2 is FNYEAQ. The CDR3 is CAGSSPTSGSPDTQYI. CDR3 DNA sequence: TGTGCCGGCAGCTCACCCACTAGCGGGAGTCCAGATACGCAGTATATT.